Each of the 15 T cell receptor beta chains below was sequenced from the same sample in a study of technical replicates of blood from a few donors. TCRdb's copy holds only in-frame clones and misses some; the assay was immunoSEQ multiplex PCR. This sample yields 70,000 or so clones, of which nearly 99% are seen a single time; over 0.2% belongs to the top ten. Sequencing was done on a sample of T cells isolated from PBMCs. The receptors here all came from a human donor in good health.

This clone was detected once. The J gene is TRBJ1-1, the V gene TRBV5-1, with a tentative D call TRBD1 (6 bases). The V end lost 6 bases, the J end lost 10 bases, and 16 bases lay between the germline ends. The germline V gene encodes CDR1 SGHRS and CDR2 YFSETQ. The CDR3 is 12 residues long. The CDR3 sequence: CASIVGGRVAFF. In DNA, the CDR3 is TGCGCCAGCATCGTCGGGGGGCGCGTAGCTTTCTTT. Supplemented by reference TRBV5-1 and TRBJ1-1, the full variable domain reads KAGVTQTPRYLIKTRGQQVTLSCSPISGHRSVSWYQQTPGQGLQFLFEYFSETQRNKGNFPGRFSGRQFSNSRSEMNVSTLELGDSALYLCASIVGGRVAFFGQGTRLTVV.

The chain joins TRBV2 to TRBJ1-1; 8 nucleotides agree with TRBD1. Germline CDR1 SNHLY, CDR2 FYNNEI. The length of the CDR3 is 16 residues. The trim removed 10 bases at V and 0 bases at J, leaving 13 bases unmatched. The CDR3 loop is CATRGPARNMNTEAFF. DNA of the CDR3: TGTGCCACCAGGGGGCCAGCCCGGAACATGAACACTGAAGCTTTCTTT.

V and J are TRBV5-4 and TRBJ1-2, with D unresolved. Germline loops: CDR1 SGHNT, CDR2 YYREEE (reference sequence). Trimming stripped 2 bases from V and 4 bases from J, with 9 bases between. The CDR3 spans 13 residues. CDR3 in DNA: TGTGCCAGCAGCTTTAGGGAGGGCTATGGCTACACCTTC. The encoded protein is CASSFREGYGYTF.

This clone appeared once. The chain is built from TRBV29-1 and TRBJ2-7; D perhaps matches TRBD1 (7 bases). V dropped 6 bases and J dropped 0 bases, with 12 bases sitting between them. The CDR3 extends over 13 amino acids. Germline lookup yields CDR1 SQVTM and CDR2 ANQGSEA. The CDR3 DNA sequence: TGCAGCGTGGAGGGACAGAACTCCTACGAGCAGTACTTC. This translates into CSVEGQNSYEQYF.

The chain has TRBV2 and TRBJ1-2; 8 bases line up with TRBD1. Germline V gives CDR1 SNHLY, CDR2 FYNNEI. The CDR3 contains 12 residues. V shed 6 bases and J 6 bases; nucleotides not matched to a gene: 3. The CDR3 DNA is TGTGCCAGCAGAGGACAGGGCCATGGCTACACCTTC. Translating gives CASRGQGHGYTF.

This chain joins TRBV5-1 and TRBJ2-5; possible D gene TRBD1, 6 bases. Germline lookup yields CDR1 SGHRS and CDR2 YFSETQ. The CDR3 covers 14 residues. Trimming left V 2 bases short and J 3 bases short, with 11 bases between. This CDR3 reads CASSFGAGEETQYF. As DNA, the CDR3 is TGCGCCAGCAGCTTTGGGGCAGGGGAAGAGACCCAGTACTTC.

V usage is TRBV20-1 and J usage is TRBJ1-2; D unclear. Per the germline V gene, CDR1 is DFQATT and CDR2 is SNEGSKA (reference sequence). V was clipped by 8 bases and J by 0 bases, with 7 bases between them. The CDR3 contains 11 residues. CDR3 DNA sequence: TGCAGTTTAGATCCTAACTATGGCTACACCTTC. Protein product: CSLDPNYGYTF.

The rearrangement links TRBV19 to TRBJ1-2, with 7 nucleotides matching TRBD1. The CDR3 is made up of 14 amino acids. Unmatched junction bases numbered 5, after V lost 4 bases and J lost 3 bases. Germline-derived CDR1 and CDR2 are LNHDA and SQIVND (reference sequence). The CDR3 region is CASSTTGDYYGYTF. The CDR3 DNA is TGTGCCAGTAGTACCACAGGGGACTACTATGGCTACACCTTC.

The V and J genes are TRBV6-5 and TRBJ2-7; D ambiguous. The germline V gene encodes CDR1 MNHEY and CDR2 SVGAGI. CDR3 length equals 14 residues. Deletions cut 5 bases from V and 1 base from J, with 12 bases between. CDR3 residues: CASSMNIRSYEQYF. CDR3 DNA sequence: TGTGCCAGCAGTATGAACATAAGATCCTACGAGCAGTACTTC.

The J gene is TRBJ2-6, the V gene TRBV5-4, with 9 bases aligning to TRBD2. Germline assignment: CDR1 SGHNT and CDR2 YYREEE (reference sequence). The ends lost 2 bases at V and 0 bases at J; junction bases unmatched: 6. CDR3 length equals 18 residues. CDR3: CASSFRLAEVSGANVLTF. The DNA for the CDR3 is TGTGCCAGCAGCTTTAGACTAGCGGAAGTCTCTGGGGCCAACGTCCTGACTTTC. The full variable domain, rest sourced from reference TRBV5-4 and TRBJ2-6, is ETGVTQSPTHLIKTRGQQVTLRCSSQSGHNTVSWYQQALGQGPQFIFQYYREEENGRGNFPPRFSGLQFPNYSSELNVNALELDDSALYLCASSFRLAEVSGANVLTFGAGSRLTVL.

The rearrangement joins TRBV9 to TRBJ2-2; the D gene is possibly TRBD1 (5 bases). CDR1 and CDR2 (germline): SGDLS, YYNGEE. Trimming removed 1 base at V and 7 bases at J, with 11 bases between. The CDR3 is 14 amino acids. The CDR3 sequence is CASSVQGHLGELFF. CDR3 bases: TGTGCCAGCAGCGTACAGGGTCACCTCGGGGAGCTGTTTTTT. The full variable domain, completed using reference TRBV9 and TRBJ2-2, is DSGVTQTPKHLITATGQRVTLRCSPRSGDLSVYWYQQSLDQGLQFLIQYYNGEERAKGNILERFSAQQFPDLHSELNLSSLELGDSALYFCASSVQGHLGELFFGEGSRLTVL.

The J gene is TRBJ1-3, the V gene TRBV2; the D gene is possibly TRBD1 (6 bases). Per germline, CDR1 SNHLY and CDR2 FYNNEI. The V end was cut by 5 bases, the J end by 8 bases, with 13 bases between. CDR3 size: 13 residues. DNA for the CDR3: TGTGCCAGCAGTATAGGGGGTCTGGACACCATATATTTT. The encoded protein is CASSIGGLDTIYF.

V and J are TRBV28 and TRBJ2-1; 8 nucleotides agree with TRBD2. Unmatched junction bases numbered 10, after V lost 4 bases and J lost 2 bases. This CDR3 spans 17 amino acids. Germline assignment: CDR1 MDHEN and CDR2 SYDVKM. CDR3 protein: CASSSSLAGGPYNEQFF. Here the CDR3 DNA reads TGTGCCAGCAGTTCCTCTCTAGCGGGCGGACCCTACAATGAGCAGTTCTTC. Looking up the rest from reference TRBV28 and TRBJ2-1 gives the full variable domain: DVKVTQSSRYLVKRTGEKVFLECVQDMDHENMFWYRQDPGLGLRLIYFSYDVKMKEKGDIPEGYSVSREKKERFSLILESASTNQTSMYLCASSSSLAGGPYNEQFFGPGTRLTVL.

The J gene is TRBJ2-3, the V gene TRBV4-1; D may be TRBD1 (5 bases). V lost 1 base, J lost 4 bases, and 15 bases lay in between. Per germline, CDR1 MGHRA and CDR2 YSYEKL. The CDR3 is made up of 16 amino acids. CDR3 protein: CASSQGKGNNPDTQYF. For the CDR3, the DNA is TGCGCCAGCAGCCAAGGGAAGGGGAATAATCCAGATACGCAGTATTTT.

This clone is judged medium-sized. The chain recombines TRBV5-1 with TRBJ1-1; TRBD1 matches at 7 bases. After removal of 4 bases from V and 1 base from J, the junction contained 4 bases not matched to a gene. The CDR3 sequence is 14 residues long. The V gene's germline CDR1 is SGHRS and CDR2 YFSETQ. The CDR3 region is CASSPRTGNTEAFF. The CDR3 DNA reads TGCGCCAGCAGCCCTAGGACAGGGAACACTGAAGCTTTCTTT.